Below, one T cell receptor beta chain is given with its context. Its antigen is not known. Samples were taken several times over chemoradiotherapy. These data come from a study of chemoradiotherapy in HPV16-positive cancers. The wider study: Functional T-cell assays on two HPV16-positive patients' cells defined candidate HPV-specific clones and common TCR motifs.

CDR1 and CDR2 (germline): LGHNA, YSLEER. V shed 4 bases and J shed 7 bases, with 19 bases lying between them. The CDR3 contains 16 residues. The assay was immunoSEQ multiplex PCR, and TCRdb's table has in-frame clones only and misses some. The profile shows about 7,800 clones, around 68% of them singletons. Study conclusions and caveats: For HPV16-positive patients, expanding HPV-responsive T cells associated with longer recurrence-free survival. During treatment, candidate HPV-specific clones and E7-related motifs expanded in tumor.

The clonotype originates from a human donor with HPV-associated anogenital cancer. The sample was taken from a patient who underwent chemoradiotherapy. The V gene is TRBV4-3, the J gene TRBJ2-2; D may match TRBD1 or TRBD2 (5 bases each). The CDR3 DNA reads as TGCGCCAGCAGCCCAAACTTTAACCGGGACGGCGGGGAGCTGTTTTTT. Translated: CASSPNFNRDGGELFF.